A selection of T cell receptor beta chains follows, all from one sample in a study of blood T cell repertoires in COVID-19. Produced via immunoSEQ multiplex PCR; TCRdb's table is partial and in-frame only. The profile shows 140,000 to 150,000 clones, more than 80% of them singletons. The sequencing sample was made of peripheral blood. The receptors shown here come from a human donor with acute or convalescent COVID-19. The donor label of this sample is uncertain. Each CDR3 is given with its conserved first and last residue. A D gene is named only where the DNA matches it firmly. Clone size, where shown, is once, few, many, or a class for clones that have expanded.

d_call | j_call | clone_size | v_call | cdr3_aa | cdr3_nt
- | TRBJ2-3 | - | TRBV5-8 | CASSLAGADTQYF | TGTGCCAGCAGCTTGGCAGGGGCAGATACGCAGTATTTT
TRBD2 | TRBJ2-5 | once | TRBV3-1/TRBV3-2 | CASSQDSGAAGETQYF | TGTGCCAGCAGTCAGGATAGCGGGGCGGCTGGAGAGACCCAGTACTTC
- | TRBJ2-5 | - | TRBV5-8 | CASSLEQGRGETQYF | TGTGCCAGCAGCTTGGAACAGGGAAGGGGAGAGACCCAGTACTTC
- | TRBJ2-5 | - | TRBV29-1 | CSVRTRRETQYF | TGCAGCGTTAGGACAAGACGGGAGACCCAGTACTTC
TRBD1 | TRBJ1-1 | - | TRBV4-1 | CASSHYLQGGAENTEAFF | TGCGCCAGCAGCCATTACCTCCAAGGGGGCGCGGAGAACACTGAAGCTTTCTTT
TRBD1 | TRBJ2-7 | - | TRBV5-1 | CASSLQGAKREQYF | TGCGCCAGCAGCTTGCAGGGGGCGAAACGTGAGCAGTACTTC
- | TRBJ1-2 | - | TRBV6-5 | CASSYPRQYNYGYTF | TGTGCCAGCAGTTACCCCCGACAGTACAACTATGGCTACACCTTC
- | TRBJ1-6 | - | TRBV19 | CASSWVAGTNDNSPLHF | TGTGCCAGTAGTTGGGTTGCCGGGACAAACGATAATTCACCCCTCCACTTT
- | TRBJ2-5 | - | TRBV18 | CASSETEGRGTQYF | TGTGCCAGCTCGGAGACGGAGGGCCGGGGGACCCAGTACTTC
- | TRBJ2-2 | - | TRBV5-1 | CASSVSWTPNTGELFF | TGCGCCAGCAGCGTCTCATGGACACCTAACACCGGGGAGCTGTTTTTT
- | TRBJ2-7 | - | TRBV11-2 | CASSPTVYEQYF | TGTGCCAGCAGCCCGACAGTCTACGAGCAGTACTTC
TRBD1 | TRBJ1-2 | - | TRBV3-1/TRBV3-2 | CASSQQGGTNYGYTF | TGTGCCAGCAGCCAGCAGGGGGGTACTAACTATGGCTACACCTTC
TRBD1 | TRBJ2-4 | - | TRBV5-4 | CASSSAGGARAKNIQYF | TGTGCCAGCAGCTCGGCAGGGGGCGCGAGGGCCAAAAACATTCAGTACTTC
- | TRBJ1-6 | - | TRBV30 | CAWSPGQRDYNSPLHF | TGTGCCTGGAGTCCCGGACAGAGAGATTATAATTCACCCCTCCACTTT
- | TRBJ1-2 | - | TRBV24-1 | CATSDLGGAEGYTF | TGTGCCACCAGTGATCTGGGGGGGGCGGAGGGCTACACCTTC
- | TRBJ2-1 | - | TRBV4-1 | CASSRAQSSSYNEQFF | TGCGCCAGCAGCCGGGCACAGTCAAGCTCCTACAATGAGCAGTTCTTC
- | TRBJ2-1 | many | TRBV7-9 | CASTSSWTITFF | TGTGCCAGCACCTCTAGTTGGACTATTACGTTCTTC
- | TRBJ1-1 | - | TRBV15 | CATSRGRLTNTEAFF | TGTGCCACCAGCAGAGGAAGACTAACGAACACTGAAGCTTTCTTT
- | TRBJ1-1 | - | TRBV6-5 | CASSYRGEVFF | TGTGCCAGCAGTTACCGGGGGGAGGTTTTCTTT
TRBD1 | TRBJ2-5 | - | TRBV10-3 | CAISGTGEETQYF | TGTGCCATCAGTGGGACAGGGGAAGAGACCCAGTACTTC
TRBD1 | TRBJ1-2 | - | TRBV24-1 | CATSDSGQMISYGYTF | TGTGCCACCAGTGATTCGGGACAGATGATAAGCTATGGCTACACCTTC
- | TRBJ2-1 | - | TRBV24-1 | CATSDTSIRQFF | TGTGCCACCAGTGATACGAGTATTCGGCAGTTCTTC
- | TRBJ1-4 | - | TRBV25-1 | CASRYGGAGEKLFF | TGTGCCAGCCGATATGGGGGGGCAGGTGAAAAACTGTTTTTT
- | TRBJ1-5 | - | TRBV7-6 | CASSRGEGGQPQHF | TGTGCCAGCAGCCGAGGGGAGGGAGGTCAGCCCCAGCATTTT